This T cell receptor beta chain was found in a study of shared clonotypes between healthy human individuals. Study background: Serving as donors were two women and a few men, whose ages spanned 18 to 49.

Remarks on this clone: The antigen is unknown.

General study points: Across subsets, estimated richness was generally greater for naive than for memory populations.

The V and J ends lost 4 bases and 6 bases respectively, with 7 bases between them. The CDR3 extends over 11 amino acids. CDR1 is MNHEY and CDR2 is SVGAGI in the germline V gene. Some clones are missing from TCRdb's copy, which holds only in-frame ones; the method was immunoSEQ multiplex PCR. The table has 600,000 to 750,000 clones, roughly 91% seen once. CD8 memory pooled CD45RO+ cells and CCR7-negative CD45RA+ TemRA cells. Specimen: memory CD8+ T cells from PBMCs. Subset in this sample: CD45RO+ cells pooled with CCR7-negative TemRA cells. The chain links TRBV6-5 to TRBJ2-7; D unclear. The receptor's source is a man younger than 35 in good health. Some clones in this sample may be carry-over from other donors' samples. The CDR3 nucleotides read TGTGCCAGCAGTTTCGGCGGCGAGCAGTACTTC. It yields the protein CASSFGGEQYF.